This record concerns one TCR beta chain sequence. The data derive from a study of blood T cell repertoires in COVID-19. Study summary: Sources were T cells, B-cell-depleted T cells, or PBMCs; the material itself was cDNA or gDNA.

Clones were read by immunoSEQ multiplex PCR, and TCRdb kept only the in-frame ones, dropping some. The repertoire consists of roughly 150,000 clones, with roughly 90% occurring once and the leading ten covering approximately 3.8%. Germline lookup yields CDR1 MDHEN and CDR2 SYDVKM. V was pared by 6 bases and J by 8 bases, with 12 bases of the junction left unmatched. This CDR3 contains 14 residues. Grouping used clinical history reported by participants in a survey and questionnaire. The sample comprised PBMCs or T cells enriched from blood (not recorded which). The source of this sequence is a woman in her thirties or forties who had been exposed to COVID-19. This chain joins TRBV28 and TRBJ1-2; 7 bases match TRBD1. The CDR3 nucleotides read TGTGCCAGCAGAAACTCGGACAGGCCATTGGGCTACACCTTC. Amino acid sequence: CASRNSDRPLGYTF.